This TCR beta chain appears in the sequencing data of a study of cytomegalovirus exposure and HLA in healthy donors. Study-wide background: Early released data comprised 80 million to 100 million unique TCRs from HLA-typed donors. Study-wide findings and caveats: Three CMV-associated chains proved CMV antigen-specific in vitro.

As regards this clone: Its antigen remains unidentified.

Donors had nominal health at sampling but likely had unrecorded immune exposures. The germline CDR1 and CDR2 sequences are SGHVS and FNYEAQ. The J segment lost 7 bases and the V segment lost 1 base, leaving 5 bases of the junction unmatched. The CDR3 has 16 amino acids. Both 60 Vbeta primers and 13 Jbeta primers went into the PCR. The table came from immunoSEQ multiplex PCR; TCRdb's copy has only in-frame clones and leaves some out. Of approximately 77,000 clones in the sample, under 80% were seen once. The V and J genes are TRBV7-6 and TRBJ2-1; TRBD2 agrees at 12 bases. The TCR sequence derives from a male donor in good health and CMV-seropositive. Material: PBMCs. The CDR3 sequence is CASSLGLAGAGNEQFF. The DNA of the CDR3 is TGTGCCAGCAGCTTAGGACTAGCGGGGGCTGGTAATGAGCAGTTCTTC.